This passage covers 2 T cell receptor beta chains from one sample sequenced in a study of blood T cell repertoires in COVID-19. The method was immunoSEQ multiplex PCR; TCRdb's version includes in-frame clones alone and lacks a portion of them. The sample holds approximately 300,000 clones, approximately 85% seen once. Sequenced material: peripheral blood. The source is a human donor with COVID-19, enrolled during active disease. The donor label of this sample is uncertain.

This clone has more than one count but fewer than ten. The CDR3 DNA follows: TGCGCCAGCAGCTTGCAGGGGGCAAGCGGGGAGCTGTTTTTT. Protein: CASSLQGASGELFF. The chain recombines TRBV5-1 with TRBJ2-2, with 8 bases lining up with TRBD1. Germline V gene sequence: CDR1 SGHRS, CDR2 YFSETQ. J lost 7 bases, V lost 1 base, and 3 bases had no gene match. The CDR3 consists of 14 residues.

The rearrangement links TRBV23-1 to TRBJ1-3; D is possibly TRBD1 (6 bases). TRBV23-1 is recorded as an ORF, its role being uncertain. The CDR3 is 19 residues long. V gave up 1 base and J gave up 2 bases, with 21 bases separating them. CDR3 in amino acids: CASSQYKGETPPTGNTIYF. CDR3 nucleotides: TGCGCCAGCAGTCAATATAAGGGGGAGACCCCCCCGACTGGAAACACCATATATTTT.